A selection of T cell receptor beta chains follows, all from one sample in a study of blood T cell repertoires in COVID-19. TCRdb's copy holds only in-frame clones and misses some; the assay was immunoSEQ multiplex PCR. Here the sample spans 250,000 to 300,000 clones, 80% to 90% being singletons. Sequenced: peripheral blood. The receptor set was obtained from a man aged 60 to 75 with acute or convalescent COVID-19. Both conserved end residues are part of each CDR3. A D gene is named only where the DNA matches it firmly. Expanded clones are given a class, and other clones once, few, many or no size at all.

d_gene	abundance	v_gene	j_gene	CDR3aa	CDR3nt
TRBD2	.	TRBV27	TRBJ2-1	CASSFRALAGGLSSYNEQFF	TGTGCCAGCAGTTTCAGGGCGCTAGCGGGAGGATTGAGCTCCTACAATGAGCAGTTCTTC
TRBD1	.	TRBV30	TRBJ1-5	CAWSWGTDNQPQHF	TGTGCCTGGAGTTGGGGGACAGACAATCAGCCCCAGCATTTT
.	.	TRBV6-5	TRBJ2-5	CASNPGAVQETQYF	TGTGCCAGCAACCCGGGAGCTGTCCAAGAGACCCAGTACTTC
TRBD1	once	TRBV5-1	TRBJ1-1	CASSSGTGNTEAFF	TGCGCCAGCAGCTCCGGGACAGGGAACACTGAAGCTTTCTTT
.	.	TRBV11-1	TRBJ2-1	CASSLATGHFNEQFF	TGTGCCAGCAGCTTAGCGACAGGCCACTTCAATGAGCAGTTCTTC
TRBD1	.	TRBV28	TRBJ2-1	CASSFQGGRSSYNEQFF	TGTGCCAGCAGTTTCCAAGGGGGCCGATCCTCCTACAATGAGCAGTTCTTC
TRBD2	.	TRBV9	TRBJ2-1	CASSVVGRESNEQFF	TGTGCCAGCAGCGTAGTAGGGCGGGAGTCCAATGAGCAGTTCTTC
.	.	TRBV7-6	TRBJ1-4	CASSLVGPGGEKLFF	TGTGCCAGCAGCTTAGTCGGGCCCGGGGGGGAAAAACTGTTTTTT
.	.	TRBV7-2	TRBJ1-5	CASSSPPHQPQHF	TGTGCCAGCAGCTCCCCTCCCCATCAGCCCCAGCATTTT
TRBD1	.	TRBV7-8	TRBJ1-2	CASSSDRGLRNYGYTF	TGTGCCAGCAGCTCCGACAGGGGATTGAGAAACTATGGCTACACCTTC